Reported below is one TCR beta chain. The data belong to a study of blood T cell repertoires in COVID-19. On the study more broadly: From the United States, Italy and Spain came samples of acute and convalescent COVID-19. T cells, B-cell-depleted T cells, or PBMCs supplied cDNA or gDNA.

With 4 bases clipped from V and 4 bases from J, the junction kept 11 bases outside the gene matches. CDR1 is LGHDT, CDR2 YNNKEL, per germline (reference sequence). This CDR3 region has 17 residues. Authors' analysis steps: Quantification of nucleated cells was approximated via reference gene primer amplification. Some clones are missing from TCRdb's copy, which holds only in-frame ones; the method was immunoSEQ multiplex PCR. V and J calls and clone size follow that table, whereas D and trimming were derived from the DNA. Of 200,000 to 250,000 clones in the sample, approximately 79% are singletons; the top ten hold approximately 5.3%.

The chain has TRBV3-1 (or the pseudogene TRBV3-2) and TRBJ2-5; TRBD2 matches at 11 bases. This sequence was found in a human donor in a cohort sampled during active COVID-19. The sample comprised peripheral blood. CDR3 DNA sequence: TGTGCCAGCAGCCTTATCTGGACTAGCGGGTCCGCAGAGACCCAGTACTTC. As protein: CASSLIWTSGSAETQYF.